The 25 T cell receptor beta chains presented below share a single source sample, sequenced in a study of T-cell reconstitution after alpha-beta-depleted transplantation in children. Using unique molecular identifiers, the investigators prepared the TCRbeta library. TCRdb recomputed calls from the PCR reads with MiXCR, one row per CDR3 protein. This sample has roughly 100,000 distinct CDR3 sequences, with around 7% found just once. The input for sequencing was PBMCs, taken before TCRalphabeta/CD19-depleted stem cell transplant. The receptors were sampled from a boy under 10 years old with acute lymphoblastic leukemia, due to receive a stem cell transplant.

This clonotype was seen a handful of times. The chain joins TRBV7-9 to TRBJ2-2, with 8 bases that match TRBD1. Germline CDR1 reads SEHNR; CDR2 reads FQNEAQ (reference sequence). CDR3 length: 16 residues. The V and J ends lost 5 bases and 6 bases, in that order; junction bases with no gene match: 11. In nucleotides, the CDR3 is TGTGCCAGCAGCCCCCTTTGGGGACAGGAGTCCGGGGAGCTGTTTTTT. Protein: CASSPLWGQESGELFF.

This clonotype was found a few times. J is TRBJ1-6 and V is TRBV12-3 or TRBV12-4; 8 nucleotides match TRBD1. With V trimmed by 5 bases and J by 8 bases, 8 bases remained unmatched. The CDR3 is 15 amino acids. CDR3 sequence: CASSVLGQGDSPLHF. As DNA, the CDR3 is TGTGCCAGCAGTGTATTAGGACAGGGAGATTCACCCCTCCACTTT.

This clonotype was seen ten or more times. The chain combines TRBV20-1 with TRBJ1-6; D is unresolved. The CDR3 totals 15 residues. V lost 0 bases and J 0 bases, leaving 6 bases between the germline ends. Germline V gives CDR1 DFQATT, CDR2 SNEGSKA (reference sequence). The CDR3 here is CSAREVSSYNSPLHF. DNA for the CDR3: TGCAGTGCTAGAGAGGTCAGCTCCTATAATTCACCCCTCCACTTT.

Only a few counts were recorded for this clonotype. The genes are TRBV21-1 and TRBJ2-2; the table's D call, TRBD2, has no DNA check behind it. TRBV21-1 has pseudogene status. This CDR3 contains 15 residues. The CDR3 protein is CASSNEASGAGELFF. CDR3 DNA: TGTGCCAGCAGCAATGAGGCTAGCGGGGCCGGGGAGCTGTTTTTT.

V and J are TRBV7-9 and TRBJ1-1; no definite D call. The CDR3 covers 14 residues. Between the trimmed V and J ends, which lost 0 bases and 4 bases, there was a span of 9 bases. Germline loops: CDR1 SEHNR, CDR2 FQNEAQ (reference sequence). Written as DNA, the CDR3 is TGTGCCAGCAGCTTAGCGCTCGTGAGCACTGAAGCTTTCTTT. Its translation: CASSLALVSTEAFF.

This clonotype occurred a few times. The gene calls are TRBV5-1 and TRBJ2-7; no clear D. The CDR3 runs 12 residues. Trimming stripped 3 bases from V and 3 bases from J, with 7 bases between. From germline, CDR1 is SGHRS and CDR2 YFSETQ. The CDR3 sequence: CASSSDFYEQYF. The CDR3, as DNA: TGCGCCAGCAGCTCCGATTTCTACGAGCAGTACTTC. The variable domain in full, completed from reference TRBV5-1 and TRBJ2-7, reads KAGVTQTPRYLIKTRGQQVTLSCSPISGHRSVSWYQQTPGQGLQFLFEYFSETQRNKGNFPGRFSGRQFSNSRSEMNVSTLELGDSALYLCASSSDFYEQYFGPGTRLTVT.

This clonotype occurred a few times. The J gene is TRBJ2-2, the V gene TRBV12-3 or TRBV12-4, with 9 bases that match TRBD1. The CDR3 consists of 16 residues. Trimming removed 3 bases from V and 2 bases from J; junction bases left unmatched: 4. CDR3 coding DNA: TGTGCCAGCAGTTTGGGACAGGGCTTTAACACCGGGGAGCTGTTTTTT. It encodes CASSLGQGFNTGELFF.

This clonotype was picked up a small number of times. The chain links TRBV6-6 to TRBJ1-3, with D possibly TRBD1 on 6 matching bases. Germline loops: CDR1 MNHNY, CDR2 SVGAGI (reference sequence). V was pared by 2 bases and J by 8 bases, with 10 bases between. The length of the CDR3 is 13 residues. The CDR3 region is CASSYGQGHTIYF. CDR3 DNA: TGTGCCAGCAGTTACGGGCAGGGGCACACCATATATTTT.

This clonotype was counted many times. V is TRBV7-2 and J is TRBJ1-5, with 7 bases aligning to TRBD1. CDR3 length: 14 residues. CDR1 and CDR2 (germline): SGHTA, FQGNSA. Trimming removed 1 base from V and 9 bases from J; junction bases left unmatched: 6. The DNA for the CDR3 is TGTGCCAGCAGCTTAGAAGGGGGCCCAAGGCCCCAGCATTTT. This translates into CASSLEGGPRPQHF.

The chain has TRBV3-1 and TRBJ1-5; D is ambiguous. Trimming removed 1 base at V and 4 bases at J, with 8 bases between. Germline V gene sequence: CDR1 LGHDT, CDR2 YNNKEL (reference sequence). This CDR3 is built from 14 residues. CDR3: CASSQAPTNQPQHF. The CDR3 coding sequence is TGTGCCAGCAGCCAAGCACCGACTAATCAGCCCCAGCATTTT. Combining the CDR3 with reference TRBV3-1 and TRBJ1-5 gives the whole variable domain DTAVSQTPKYLVTQMGNDKSIKCEQNLGHDTMYWYKQDSKKFLKIMFSYNNKELIINETVPNRFSPKSPDKAHLNLHINSLELGDSAVYFCASSQAPTNQPQHFGDGTRLSIL.

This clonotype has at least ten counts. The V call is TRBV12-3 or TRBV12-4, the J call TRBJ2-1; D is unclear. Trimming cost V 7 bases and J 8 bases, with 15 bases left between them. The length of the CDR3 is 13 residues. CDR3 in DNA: TGTGCCAGCAACACCTACAATGGAGATGAGCAGTTCTTC. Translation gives CASNTYNGDEQFF.

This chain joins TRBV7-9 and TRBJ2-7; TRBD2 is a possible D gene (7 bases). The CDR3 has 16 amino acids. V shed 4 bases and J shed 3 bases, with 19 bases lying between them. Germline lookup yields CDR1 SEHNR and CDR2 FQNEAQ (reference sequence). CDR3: CASSSLRNREGYEQYF. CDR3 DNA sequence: TGTGCCAGCAGCTCTTTAAGGAACAGGGAGGGCTACGAGCAGTACTTC.

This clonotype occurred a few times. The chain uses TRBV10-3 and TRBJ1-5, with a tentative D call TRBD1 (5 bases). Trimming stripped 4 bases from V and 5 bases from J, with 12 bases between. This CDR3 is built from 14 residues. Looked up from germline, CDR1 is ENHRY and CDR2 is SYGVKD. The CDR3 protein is CAISGGLGDQPQHF. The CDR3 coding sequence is TGTGCCATCAGTGGAGGACTGGGGGATCAGCCCCAGCATTTT.

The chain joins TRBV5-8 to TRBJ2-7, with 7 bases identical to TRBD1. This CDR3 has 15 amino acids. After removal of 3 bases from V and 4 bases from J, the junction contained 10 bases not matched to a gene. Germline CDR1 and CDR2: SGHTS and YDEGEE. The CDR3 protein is CASSSDGTARYEQYF. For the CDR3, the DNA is TGTGCCAGCAGCTCCGATGGGACAGCCCGGTACGAGCAGTACTTC.

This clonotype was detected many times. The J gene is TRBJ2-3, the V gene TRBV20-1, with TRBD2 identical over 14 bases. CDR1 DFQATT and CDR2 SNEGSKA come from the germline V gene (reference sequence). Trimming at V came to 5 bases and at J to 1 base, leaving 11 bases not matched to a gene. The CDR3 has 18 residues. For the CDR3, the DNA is TGCAGTGCTGAGTACGGGACTAGCGGGGGCCCTGGCACAGATACGCAGTATTTT. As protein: CSAEYGTSGGPGTDTQYF.

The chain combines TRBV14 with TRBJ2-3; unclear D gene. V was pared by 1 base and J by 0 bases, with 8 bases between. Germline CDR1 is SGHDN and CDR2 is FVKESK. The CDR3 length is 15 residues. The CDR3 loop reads CASSQVRHSTDTQYF. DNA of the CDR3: TGTGCCAGCAGCCAAGTTAGACATAGCACAGATACGCAGTATTTT.

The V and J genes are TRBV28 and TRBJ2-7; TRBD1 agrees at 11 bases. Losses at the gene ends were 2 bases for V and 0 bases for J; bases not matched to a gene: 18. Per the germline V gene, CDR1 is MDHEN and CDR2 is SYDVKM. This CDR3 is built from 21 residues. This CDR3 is CASSLPITHSGTGGSSYEQYF. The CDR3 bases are TGTGCCAGCAGTTTACCAATTACTCATTCAGGGACAGGGGGTTCCTCCTACGAGCAGTACTTC.

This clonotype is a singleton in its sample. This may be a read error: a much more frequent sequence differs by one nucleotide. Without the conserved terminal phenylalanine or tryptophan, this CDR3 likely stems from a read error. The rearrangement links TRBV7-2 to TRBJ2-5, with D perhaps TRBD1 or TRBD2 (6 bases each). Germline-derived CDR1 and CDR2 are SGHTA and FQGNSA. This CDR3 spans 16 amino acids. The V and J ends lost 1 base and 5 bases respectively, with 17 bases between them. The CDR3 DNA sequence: TGTGCCAGCAGCTTAGGTCCCCCGCAGGGGAGGGAGACCCAGTACGTC. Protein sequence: CASSLGPPQGRETQYV.

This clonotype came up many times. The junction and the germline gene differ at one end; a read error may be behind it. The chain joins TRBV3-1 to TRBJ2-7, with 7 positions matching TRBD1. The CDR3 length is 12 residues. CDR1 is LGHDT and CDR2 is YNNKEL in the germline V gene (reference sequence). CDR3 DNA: TGTGCCAGCAGCCAAGACCCGGGACAGCTAAACTTC. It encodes CASSQDPGQLNF.

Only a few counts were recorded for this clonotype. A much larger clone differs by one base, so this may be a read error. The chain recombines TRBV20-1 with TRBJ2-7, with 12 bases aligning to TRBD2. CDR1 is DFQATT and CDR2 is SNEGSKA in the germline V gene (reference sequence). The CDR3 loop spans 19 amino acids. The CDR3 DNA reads TGCTGTGCTAGAGTTGTCCCTAGCGGGGGGGCCGCAAGCTCCTACGAGCAGTACTTC. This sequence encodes CCARVVPSGGAASSYEQYF.

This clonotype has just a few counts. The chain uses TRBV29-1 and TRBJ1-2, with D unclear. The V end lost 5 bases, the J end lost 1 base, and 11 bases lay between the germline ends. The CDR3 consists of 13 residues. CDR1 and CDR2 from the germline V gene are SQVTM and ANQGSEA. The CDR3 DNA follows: TGCAGCGTTCTATCCGGGAGTAACTATGGCTACACCTTC. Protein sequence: CSVLSGSNYGYTF.

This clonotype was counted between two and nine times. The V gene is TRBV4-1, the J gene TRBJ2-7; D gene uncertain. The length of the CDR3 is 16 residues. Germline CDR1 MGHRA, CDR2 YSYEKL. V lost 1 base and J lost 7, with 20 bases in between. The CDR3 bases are TGCGCCAGCAGCCAAGGTCATAGTCTCCAGGTCGGGGAGCAGTACTTC. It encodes CASSQGHSLQVGEQYF.

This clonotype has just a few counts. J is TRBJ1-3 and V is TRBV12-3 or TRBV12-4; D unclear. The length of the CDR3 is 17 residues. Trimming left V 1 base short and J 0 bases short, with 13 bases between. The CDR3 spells CASSLEGPEPSGNTIYF. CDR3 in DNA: TGTGCCAGCAGTTTAGAAGGCCCCGAACCCTCTGGAAACACCATATATTTT.

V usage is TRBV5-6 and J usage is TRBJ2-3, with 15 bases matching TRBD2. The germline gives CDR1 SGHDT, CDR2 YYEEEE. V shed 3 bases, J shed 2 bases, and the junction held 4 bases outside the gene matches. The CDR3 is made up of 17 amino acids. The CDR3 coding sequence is TGTGCCAGCAGCTCAGGACTAGCGGGGGGGTTCACAGATACGCAGTATTTT. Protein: CASSSGLAGGFTDTQYF.

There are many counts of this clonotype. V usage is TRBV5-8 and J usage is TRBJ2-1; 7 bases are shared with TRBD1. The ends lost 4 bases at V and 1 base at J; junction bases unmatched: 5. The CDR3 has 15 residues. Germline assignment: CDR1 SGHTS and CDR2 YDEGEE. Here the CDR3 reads CASSATGQSYNEQFF. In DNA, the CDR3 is TGTGCCAGCAGCGCAACGGGACAGTCCTACAATGAGCAGTTCTTC.